These 21 T cell receptor beta chains were sequenced from one sample in a study of T cells in localized non-small cell lung cancer. The table came from immunoSEQ multiplex PCR; TCRdb's copy has only in-frame clones and leaves some out. The sample yields under 25,000 clones, 75% to 90% seen once. Sample: peripheral blood, taken before any cancer treatment. The receptor set was obtained from a man between 40 and 70 years old with stage I squamous cell lung carcinoma.

The chain combines TRBV5-8 with TRBJ2-1; D perhaps matches TRBD2 (5 bases). This CDR3 has 17 amino acids. From germline, CDR1 is SGHTS and CDR2 YDEGEE. Trimming stripped 1 base from V and 3 bases from J, with 17 bases between. Here the CDR3 reads CASSLMGSAESYNEQFF. DNA for the CDR3: TGTGCCAGCAGCTTGATGGGCTCAGCGGAGAGCTACAATGAGCAGTTCTTC.

The J gene is TRBJ2-1, the V gene TRBV2, with D perhaps being TRBD1 or TRBD2 (5 bases each). Germline V gene sequence: CDR1 SNHLY, CDR2 FYNNEI. The length of the CDR3 is 15 residues. The ends were cut back, 6 bases at V and 4 bases at J, with 16 bases in the middle. The CDR3 reads CASRTPGTMYNEQFF. The CDR3 region has the DNA TGTGCCAGCAGGACCCCAGGGACGATGTACAATGAGCAGTTCTTC. The whole variable domain, remainder taken from reference TRBV2 and TRBJ2-1, is EPEVTQTPSHQVTQMGQEVILRCVPISNHLYFYWYRQILGQKVEFLVSFYNNEISEKSEIFDDQFSVERPDGSNFTLKIRSTKLEDSAMYFCASRTPGTMYNEQFFGPGTRLTVL.

The sample holds one count of this clone. V usage is TRBV30 and J usage is TRBJ1-2, with 7 positions matching TRBD1. Trimming removed 3 bases from V and 0 bases from J; junction bases left unmatched: 7. The CDR3 runs 15 residues. Germline-derived CDR1 and CDR2 are GTSNPN and SVGIG (reference sequence). CDR3 DNA sequence: TGTGCCTGGAGGGGAAGACAGGGATCTAACTATGGCTACACCTTC. This sequence encodes CAWRGRQGSNYGYTF.

CDR3 residues: CASSLGEPLHF. The CDR3 DNA reads as TGTGCCAGCAGTTTAGGGGAACCCCTCCACTTT. The chain uses TRBV2 and TRBJ1-6; D is perhaps TRBD1 (5 bases). Germline CDR1 is SNHLY and CDR2 is FYNNEI. CDR3 length equals 11 residues. Trimming took off 5 bases at V and 12 bases at J, with 8 bases between the two ends. The full variable domain, completed using reference TRBV2 and TRBJ1-6, is EPEVTQTPSHQVTQMGQEVILRCVPISNHLYFYWYRQILGQKVEFLVSFYNNEISEKSEIFDDQFSVERPDGSNFTLKIRSTKLEDSAMYFCASSLGEPLHFGNGTRLTVT.

V gene TRBV5-1 combines with J gene TRBJ2-2; D is perhaps TRBD1 (5 bases). The CDR3 has 14 amino acids. Germline CDR1 reads SGHRS; CDR2 reads YFSETQ. The V end lost 2 bases, the J end lost 9 bases, and 14 bases lay between the germline ends. In DNA form, the CDR3 reads TGCGCCAGCAGCTTACGACAGACCGGACGGGAGCTGTTTTTT. It specifies CASSLRQTGRELFF.

The V call is TRBV21-1, the J call TRBJ1-5; the table's TRBD1 call for D was not verified on the DNA. TRBV21-1 is an annotated pseudogene. This CDR3 spans 16 amino acids. Here the CDR3 reads CASSPGTGGSNQPQHF. Written as DNA, the CDR3 is TGTGCCAGCAGCCCCGGGACAGGGGGGAGCAATCAGCCCCAGCATTTT.

This chain connects TRBV10-3 to TRBJ1-1; TRBD1 aligns across 9 bases. CDR3 size: 20 residues. Losses at the gene ends were 4 bases for V and 0 bases for J; bases not matched to a gene: 18. Germline V gene data show CDR1 as ENHRY and CDR2 as SYGVKD. CDR3 protein: CAISAAPGQGFRTMNTEAFF. In nucleotides, the CDR3 is TGTGCCATCAGTGCAGCGCCGGGACAGGGTTTTAGGACGATGAACACTGAAGCTTTCTTT.

The V call is TRBV10-2, the J call TRBJ2-6, with a weak D call TRBD2 (5 bases). The V gene's germline CDR1 is WSHSY and CDR2 SAAADI. V was cut by 4 bases and J by 2 bases, with 9 bases left in between. The length of the CDR3 is 15 residues. The CDR3 protein is CASSGDGAGANVLTF. Written as DNA, the CDR3 is TGCGCCAGCAGTGGCGACGGGGCTGGGGCCAACGTCCTGACTTTC.

This clone was seen a single time. This chain joins TRBV28 and TRBJ2-3, with D perhaps TRBD1 or TRBD2 (5 bases each). Germline V gives CDR1 MDHEN, CDR2 SYDVKM. The V end lost 7 bases, the J end lost 1 base, and 21 bases lay between the germline ends. This CDR3 comprises 17 residues. For the CDR3, the DNA is TGTGCCAGCACTCCGCCTGGGGACCGATACCGCACAGATACGCAGTATTTT. Encoded protein: CASTPPGDRYRTDTQYF.

The CDR3 here is CASDREVHQPQHF. CDR3 in DNA: TGTGCCAGCGACAGGGAAGTTCATCAGCCCCAGCATTTT. The chain carries TRBV28 and TRBJ1-5, with TRBD1 matching over 7 bases. Germline V gene data show CDR1 as MDHEN and CDR2 as SYDVKM. The CDR3 is 13 residues long. Trimming at V came to 8 bases and at J to 5 bases, leaving 6 bases not matched to a gene.

In its sample, this clone was seen once. The chain uses TRBV11-2 and TRBJ2-1; 7 bases line up with TRBD2. In germline, CDR1 is SGHAT, CDR2 FQNNGV. The J segment lost 7 bases and the V segment lost 4 bases, leaving 1 base of the junction unmatched. This CDR3 contains 12 residues. The DNA for the CDR3 is TGTGCCAGCAGCTCCGGGGGGAATGAGCAGTTCTTC. This encodes CASSSGGNEQFF.

V and J are TRBV5-5 and TRBJ1-1; D unclear. V was pared by 1 base and J by 1 base, with 5 bases between. The CDR3 has 13 residues. The V gene's germline CDR1 is SGHKS and CDR2 YYEKEE (reference sequence). The CDR3 region is CASSLRRNTEAFF. Written as DNA, the CDR3 is TGTGCCAGCAGCTTGAGGAGGAACACTGAAGCTTTCTTT.

As regards this clone: Other DNA sequences within the sample encode an identical CDR3. The chain employs TRBV18 and TRBJ1-3; 7 positions match TRBD1. The length of the CDR3 is 15 residues. With 2 bases clipped from V and 4 bases from J, the junction kept 5 bases outside the gene matches. Germline CDR1 is KGHSH and CDR2 is LQKENI. CDR3 coding DNA: TGTGCCAGCTCACCAGAACAGGGGAGCGGAAACACCATATATTTT. Translation gives CASSPEQGSGNTIYF.

The chain recombines TRBV11-2 with TRBJ2-1; no firm D call. The CDR3 covers 14 residues. Germline V gene data show CDR1 as SGHAT and CDR2 as FQNNGV. The V end was cut by 0 bases, the J end by 10 bases, with 13 bases between. CDR3: CASSLDSWVREQFF. Here the CDR3 DNA reads TGTGCCAGCAGCTTAGATAGCTGGGTCAGGGAGCAGTTCTTC.

The sample holds a few counts of this clone. The V gene is TRBV19, the J gene TRBJ1-5; no firm D call. Germline V gene sequence: CDR1 LNHDA, CDR2 SQIVND (reference sequence). V dropped 7 bases and J dropped 4 bases, with 17 bases sitting between them. There are 15 residues in the CDR3. The CDR3 is CASNWEGQRNQPQHF. The DNA of the CDR3 is TGTGCCAGTAACTGGGAGGGTCAGCGGAATCAGCCCCAGCATTTT. The complete variable domain, with remaining parts taken from reference TRBV19 and TRBJ1-5, reads DGGITQSPKYLFRKEGQNVTLSCEQNLNHDAMYWYRQDPGQGLRLIYYSQIVNDFQKGDIAEGYSVSREKKESFPLTVTSAQKNPTAFYLCASNWEGQRNQPQHFGDGTRLSIL.

This chain joins TRBV4-1 and TRBJ2-2; no reliable D call. In germline, CDR1 is MGHRA, CDR2 YSYEKL. CDR3 size: 12 residues. The V end was cut by 0 bases, the J end by 6 bases, with 2 bases between. In nucleotides, the CDR3 is TGCGCCAGCAGCCAAGATGCCGGGGAGCTGTTTTTT. It translates to CASSQDAGELFF.

The genes are TRBV7-9 and TRBJ2-3; maybe TRBD1 (6 bases). The CDR3 is 13 residues long. V was trimmed by 11 bases and J by 2 bases, leaving 14 bases between them. CDR1 SEHNR and CDR2 FQNEAQ come from the germline V gene (reference sequence). The CDR3, as DNA: TGTGCCTCCGCGAGGGACAACACAGATACGCAGTATTTT. It encodes CASARDNTDTQYF.

This chain uses TRBV15 with TRBJ1-2; D is perhaps TRBD1 (6 bases). The CDR3 spans 13 residues. Germline-derived CDR1 and CDR2 are LNHNV and YYDKDF (reference sequence). The V end lost 3 bases, the J end lost 13 bases, and 18 bases lay between the germline ends. CDR3 loop: CATSSYEGEGITF. As DNA, the CDR3 is TGTGCCACCAGCAGTTATGAGGGGGAGGGAATCACCTTC.

The rearrangement joins TRBV6-5 to TRBJ1-2; D remains unclear. This CDR3 is built from 13 residues. Germline CDR1 and CDR2: MNHEY and SVGAGI. Trimming shortened V by 6 bases and J by 7 bases, and 15 bases separated the two germline ends. This chain's CDR3 is CASSDPAVLGYTF. The CDR3 nucleotides are TGTGCCAGCAGCGACCCCGCCGTTCTTGGCTACACCTTC.

The chain links TRBV4-2 to TRBJ2-2; D gene ambiguous. Germline V CDR1 and CDR2: LGHNA, YNFKEQ. V was shortened by 2 bases and J by 6 bases, with 7 bases between the two germline ends. The CDR3 runs to 13 residues. The CDR3 protein is CASSQTIAGELFF. The CDR3 DNA reads as TGTGCCAGCAGCCAAACAATTGCCGGGGAGCTGTTTTTT.

The V gene is TRBV11-3, the J gene TRBJ1-1; D unclear. This CDR3 contains 13 residues. Germline V gene sequence: CDR1 SGHNT, CDR2 YENEEA. The germline V and J ends were trimmed by 5 bases and 1 base, with 8 bases remaining between them. The DNA of the CDR3 is TGTGCCAGCAGCCCGCAAGAGAACACTGAAGCTTTCTTT. It translates to CASSPQENTEAFF.